This T cell receptor (beta chain) appears in the sequencing data of a study of radiotherapy plus CTLA-4 blockade in lung cancer. Notes on the study in general: Once radiotherapy plus ipilimumab had been given, TCR clones derived from tumor expanded in blood.

Here immunoSEQ multiplex PCR was the method, and the copy in TCRdb shows in-frame clones only, minus some. The table shows around 56,000 clones, with approximately 79% occurring only once. Focal radiation and CTLA-4 blockade (ipilimumab) were tested in chemo-refractory metastatic non-small-cell lung cancer patients. On this clone itself: What it recognizes is unknown.

Trimming took 3 bases from V and 6 from J; bases not matched to a gene: 7. CDR3 length equals 15 residues. Germline CDR1 LNHDA, CDR2 SQIVND (reference sequence). The receptor was derived from a human donor with non-small cell lung cancer who had a complete response to radiotherapy plus ipilimumab. This specimen was peripheral blood, taken from a patient treated with radiotherapy plus ipilimumab. The V gene is TRBV19, the J gene TRBJ1-4; 7 bases align to TRBD1. CDR3 sequence: CASSMPGGVDEKLFF. In nucleotides, the CDR3 is TGTGCCAGTAGTATGCCAGGGGGTGTCGATGAAAAACTGTTTTTT.